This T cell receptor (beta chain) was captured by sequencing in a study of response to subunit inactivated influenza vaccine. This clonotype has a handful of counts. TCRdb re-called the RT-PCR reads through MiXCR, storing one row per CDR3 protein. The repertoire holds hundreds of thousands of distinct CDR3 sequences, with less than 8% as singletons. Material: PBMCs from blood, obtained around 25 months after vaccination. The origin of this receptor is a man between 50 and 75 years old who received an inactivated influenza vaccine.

CDR3 nucleotides: TGTGCCAGCAGCTTAGTAGGGGTGGGAGAGCAGTACTTC. This gives the protein CASSLVGVGEQYF. V and J are TRBV7-2 and TRBJ2-7; possibly TRBD1 for D (5 bases). CDR3 length: 13 amino acids. V was trimmed by 1 base and J by 7 bases, leaving 11 bases between them. The germline CDR1 and CDR2 sequences are SGHTA and FQGNSA. The whole variable domain, remainder taken from reference TRBV7-2 and TRBJ2-7, is GAGVSQSPSNKVTEKGKDVELRCDPISGHTALYWYRQSLGQGLEFLIYFQGNSAPDKSGLPSDRFSAERTGGSVSTLTIQRTQQEDSAVYLCASSLVGVGEQYFGPGTRLTVT.